This is a list of T cell receptor beta chains from one sample in a study of blood T cell repertoires in COVID-19. Sequencing used immunoSEQ multiplex PCR; TCRdb keeps in-frame clones, though not all of them. The sample includes about 280,000 clones, about nine tenths seen only once; the top ten take 1.5% to 2%. The specimen sequenced was PBMCs or T cells enriched from blood (not recorded which). Source of these receptors: a woman aged 55-69 years who had recovered from COVID-19. Both conserved end residues are part of each CDR3. Each record gives: clone size, V gene, D gene, J gene, CDR3 protein, CDR3 DNA. A D gene is named only where the DNA matches it firmly. Clone size is shown for a subset of rows, as once, few, many or a class of expanded clone.

once	TRBV10-3	TRBD2	TRBJ2-5	CAITSGLAQETQYF	TGTGCCATCACCTCGGGACTAGCCCAAGAGACCCAGTACTTC
-	TRBV13	-	TRBJ2-7	CASSFRGISYEQYF	TGTGCCAGCAGCTTCCGGGGGATCAGCTACGAGCAGTACTTC
-	TRBV2	-	TRBJ1-5	CASNGQYSNQPQHF	TGTGCCAGTAACGGACAGTATAGCAATCAGCCCCAGCATTTT
-	TRBV18	TRBD1	TRBJ1-2	CASAPRDSYGYTF	TGTGCCAGCGCCCCGAGGGACAGCTATGGCTACACCTTC
-	TRBV4-1	TRBD1	TRBJ1-4	CASSQEGLGTALLEKLFF	TGCGCCAGCAGCCAAGAGGGACTTGGGACAGCCCTACTTGAAAAACTGTTTTTT
-	TRBV28	TRBD1	TRBJ1-2	CATNPGQSYGYTF	TGTGCCACCAACCCGGGACAGAGCTATGGCTACACCTTC
-	TRBV5-5	-	TRBJ2-2	CASSWGNLGYGGTGELFF	TGTGCCAGCAGCTGGGGGAATTTGGGATACGGGGGCACCGGGGAGCTGTTTTTT
-	TRBV11-2	TRBD1	TRBJ1-2	CASSFGDSYGYTF	TGTGCCAGCAGCTTCGGGGACAGCTATGGCTACACCTTC
-	TRBV19	-	TRBJ1-1	CASSILPRSGTEAFF	TGTGCCAGTAGTATCCTCCCCAGGTCGGGAACTGAAGCTTTCTTT
-	TRBV7-2	TRBD1	TRBJ1-2	CASSLMTGDAYGYTF	TGTGCCAGCAGCTTAATGACAGGGGATGCCTATGGCTACACCTTC
-	TRBV5-5	TRBD1	TRBJ2-1	CASSLAGTGYYEQFF	TGTGCCAGCAGCTTGGCAGGGACAGGGTACTATGAGCAGTTCTTC
once	TRBV24-1	-	TRBJ1-1	CATSGATQEAFF	TGTGCCACCAGTGGGGCAACGCAAGAAGCTTTCTTT
-	TRBV20-1	-	TRBJ1-6	CSASGGISPLHF	TGCAGTGCTAGTGGAGGGATTTCACCCCTCCACTTT
-	TRBV5-4	TRBD1	TRBJ1-1	CASSLRQGAGNTEAFF	TGTGCCAGCAGCCTAAGACAGGGGGCAGGGAACACTGAAGCTTTCTTT
few	TRBV5-3	TRBD1	TRBJ2-2	CARSHGDRNTGELFF	TGTGCCAGAAGCCACGGGGACAGAAACACCGGGGAGCTGTTTTTT
-	TRBV7-9	TRBD2	TRBJ2-3	CASSSLAGGRTDTQYF	TGTGCCAGCAGCTCCTTAGCGGGAGGCCGAACAGATACGCAGTATTTT
-	TRBV12-3/TRBV12-4	-	TRBJ1-5	CASRGAGSQPQHF	TGTGCCAGCCGGGGGGCAGGTAGTCAGCCCCAGCATTTT
-	TRBV27	TRBD2	TRBJ2-7	CASSSTSGASYEQYF	TGTGCCAGCAGTTCGACTAGCGGGGCATCCTACGAGCAGTACTTC
-	TRBV2	-	TRBJ2-3	CASSVDPQGGTDTQYF	TGTGCCAGCAGTGTGGACCCCCAGGGAGGTACAGATACGCAGTATTTT
-	TRBV20-1	-	TRBJ1-2	CSASAGNYGYTF	TGCAGTGCGAGTGCGGGGAACTATGGCTACACCTTC
once	TRBV29-1	-	TRBJ2-7	CSVADYEQYF	TGCAGCGTAGCTGACTACGAGCAGTACTTC
-	TRBV9	TRBD2	TRBJ2-7	CASSPRWTRDTEQYF	TGTGCCAGCAGCCCGAGATGGACTAGAGATACCGAGCAGTACTTC
-	TRBV6-5	-	TRBJ1-2	CASSYSFSANYGYTF	TGTGCCAGCAGTTACTCTTTTTCCGCTAACTATGGCTACACCTTC
-	TRBV11-3	-	TRBJ1-1	CASRKAGGESLNTEAFF	TGTGCCAGCAGAAAAGCGGGGGGCGAGAGTTTGAACACTGAAGCTTTCTTT
-	TRBV19	-	TRBJ1-2	CASSIWGWGGYTF	TGTGCCAGTAGTATCTGGGGCTGGGGTGGCTACACCTTC
-	TRBV30	-	TRBJ1-2	CAWSMREWGGYTF	TGTGCCTGGAGTATGAGGGAATGGGGTGGCTACACCTTC
-	TRBV7-8	-	TRBJ1-3	CASSLDFGGLGNTIYF	TGTGCCAGCAGCTTAGATTTCGGGGGGCTGGGAAACACCATATATTTT
-	TRBV6-4	TRBD1	TRBJ1-1	CASSPGQDIGEAFF	TGTGCCAGCAGTCCCGGACAGGACATTGGTGAAGCTTTCTTT
-	TRBV6-5	-	TRBJ2-1	CASGTSPYNEQFF	TGTGCCAGCGGTACTAGCCCGTACAATGAGCAGTTCTTC
-	TRBV15	TRBD2	TRBJ2-3	CATSNRDYTDTQYF	TGTGCCACCAGTAACCGGGACTACACAGATACGCAGTATTTT